These T cell receptor beta chains were read from a single sample in a study of cytomegalovirus exposure and HLA in healthy donors. TCRdb's copy holds only in-frame clones and misses some; the assay was immunoSEQ multiplex PCR. The table shows over 150,000 clones, with 79% occurring only once. The sequenced material came from PBMCs. The receptors come from a girl aged 10 to 17 in good health and CMV-seropositive. CDR3s include the opening cysteine and the closing phenylalanine or tryptophan. Each record gives: V gene, J gene, D gene, clone size, CDR3 protein, CDR3 DNA. The D gene is left open where the match is weak. Expanded clones get a size class; other rows say once, few or many, or leave the size out.

TRBV2,TRBJ2-7,-,-,CASSGFITYEQYF,TGTGCCAGCAGTGGTTTTATAACCTACGAGCAGTACTTC
TRBV29-1,TRBJ1-1,-,-,CSASIGNTEAFF,TGCAGCGCGTCTATCGGTAACACTGAAGCTTTCTTT
TRBV6-1,TRBJ2-7,-,-,CASSDPTGLVYEQYF,TGTGCCAGCAGTGACCCCACAGGGTTGGTCTACGAGCAGTACTTC
TRBV21-1,TRBJ1-6,-,-,CARDTRGRSLIAYNSPLHF,TGTGCCAGAGATACCCGGGGTCGGTCCCTAATCGCCTATAATTCACCCCTCCACTTT
TRBV6-4,TRBJ1-6,TRBD1,-,CATSTGDNSPLHF,TGTGCCACCTCAACAGGGGATAATTCACCCCTCCACTTT
TRBV27,TRBJ1-1,-,-,CASILGRGNTEAFF,TGTGCCAGCATCCTTGGGCGGGGCAATACTGAAGCTTTCTTT
TRBV18,TRBJ2-3,-,-,CASSPRHLSTTDTQYF,TGTGCCAGCTCACCCCGACACCTCAGTACCACAGATACGCAGTATTTT
TRBV7-9,TRBJ2-5,-,-,CASSPPMTGRETQYF,TGTGCCAGCAGCCCTCCCATGACAGGACGGGAGACCCAGTACTTC
TRBV10-3,TRBJ1-1,-,-,CAISESTWTDNQAFF,TGTGCCATCAGTGAGTCGACCTGGACAGATAACCAAGCTTTCTTT
TRBV6-5,TRBJ1-1,-,-,CASSNQGRSTEAFF,TGTGCCAGCAGTAATCAGGGGCGTTCGACTGAAGCTTTCTTT
TRBV11-2,TRBJ2-4,-,few,CASSLGGIQYF,TGTGCCAGCAGCTTAGGCGGCATTCAGTACTTC
TRBV9,TRBJ2-7,TRBD2,-,CASSVGLALTYEQYF,TGTGCCAGCAGCGTAGGACTAGCGCTTACCTACGAGCAGTACTTC
TRBV11-3,TRBJ2-3,-,-,CASSFTVVQDTQYF,TGTGCCAGCAGCTTCACGGTCGTTCAAGATACGCAGTATTTT
TRBV5-6,TRBJ2-7,-,-,CASSKLGQPYYEQYF,TGTGCCAGCAGCAAACTCGGACAGCCCTACTACGAGCAGTACTTC
TRBV6-5,TRBJ2-3,TRBD2,-,CASSYMGGGSTDTQYF,TGTGCCAGCAGTTACATGGGCGGGGGGTCCACAGATACGCAGTATTTT
TRBV5-1,TRBJ2-5,-,once,CASSRGNQETQYF,TGCGCCAGCAGCCGTGGCAACCAAGAGACCCAGTACTTC